The present T cell receptor (beta chain) was sequenced within a study of T cell responses to AZD1222 COVID-19 vaccine. Study observations and caveats: Elevations in Spike-specific TCR breadth and depth followed administration of two AZD1222 doses. Females made up more of the donors, who were largely white British, and clonal diversity may have come out too low.

The V end lost 6 bases, the J end lost 4 bases, and 15 bases lay between the germline ends. CDR3 length: 13 amino acids. Germline CDR1 GTSNPN, CDR2 SVGIG (reference sequence). Sequencing used immunoSEQ multiplex PCR; TCRdb keeps in-frame clones, though not all of them. The repertoire holds 150,000 or so clones, with about 90% as singletons. Comment on this clone: What it recognizes is unknown.

This chain joins TRBV30 and TRBJ1-1; D remains ambiguous. The sequencing here drew on peripheral blood, taken 28 days after the second dose of the MenACWY control vaccine. This receptor was identified in an adult who received the MenACWY meningococcal vaccine as a control. The CDR3 sequence is CACLLSRITEAFF. In DNA form, the CDR3 reads TGTGCCTGCCTCTTAAGCCGGATCACTGAAGCTTTCTTT. The entire variable domain, with the rest obtained from reference TRBV30 and TRBJ1-1, is as follows: SQTIHQWPATLVQPVGSPLSLECTVEGTSNPNLYWYRQAAGRGLQLLFYSVGIGQISSEVPQNLSASRPQDRQFILSSKKLLLSDSGFYLCACLLSRITEAFFGQGTRLTVV.